This paragraph reports one TCR beta chain. Its antigen is unknown. Assay: immunoSEQ multiplex PCR; the TCRdb copy retains only in-frame clones and omits some. Of over a million clones listed, approximately 76% were seen once; the top ten hold 1.4%. This entry comes from a study of shared clonotypes between healthy human individuals. Between the trimmed V and J ends, which lost 6 bases and 8 bases, there was a span of 16 bases. Germline lookup yields CDR1 SNHLY and CDR2 FYNNEI. The CDR3 consists of 13 residues. Whole-study findings and limits: The donor pool, a small one, limited the genetic and exposure-history diversity represented. Clonotype sharing among the donors was expected to vary with sequencing depth. Though the depth was large, rarefaction showed that sorted-subset sequencing was incomplete. It was only blood that was sampled, and tissue repertoires likely differ.

Material for sequencing was memory CD4+ T cells sorted from blood. The subset here: CD45RA-negative fraction. The receptor was isolated from a man aged 18-30 years in good health. The chain recombines TRBV2 with TRBJ1-2; D may be TRBD1 (6 bases). The CDR3 protein is CASRAGAESGYTF. CDR3 nucleotide sequence: TGTGCCAGCAGAGCAGGGGCGGAAAGCGGCTACACCTTC.